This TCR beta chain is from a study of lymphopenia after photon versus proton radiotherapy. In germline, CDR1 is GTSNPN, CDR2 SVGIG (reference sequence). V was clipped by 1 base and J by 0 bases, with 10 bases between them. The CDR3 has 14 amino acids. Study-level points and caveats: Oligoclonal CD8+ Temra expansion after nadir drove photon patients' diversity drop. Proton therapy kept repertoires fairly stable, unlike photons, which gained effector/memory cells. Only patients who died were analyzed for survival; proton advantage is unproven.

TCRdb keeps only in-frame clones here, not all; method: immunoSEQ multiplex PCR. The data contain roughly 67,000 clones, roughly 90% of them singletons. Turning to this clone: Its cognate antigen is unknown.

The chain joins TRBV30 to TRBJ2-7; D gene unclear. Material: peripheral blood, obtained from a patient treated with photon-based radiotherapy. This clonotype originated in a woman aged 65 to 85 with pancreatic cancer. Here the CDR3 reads CAWSEGNLSYEQYF. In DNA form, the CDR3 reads TGTGCCTGGAGTGAAGGGAACCTCTCCTACGAGCAGTACTTC. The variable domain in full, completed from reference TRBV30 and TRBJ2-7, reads SQTIHQWPATLVQPVGSPLSLECTVEGTSNPNLYWYRQAAGRGLQLLFYSVGIGQISSEVPQNLSASRPQDRQFILSSKKLLLSDSGFYLCAWSEGNLSYEQYFGPGTRLTVT.